This T cell receptor (beta chain) derives from a study of prognosis after radiotherapy for stage I lung cancer. Genomic DNA was the source, and TCR beta CDR3 was amplified from it by two-round multiplex PCR. The use of primers specific to each TRBV and TRBJ gene characterized first-round PCR. Via MiXCR, TCRdb re-called the multiplex PCR reads, giving one row per CDR3 protein. The table records 38,000 or so distinct CDR3 sequences, 24% of them present only once. The ends lost 4 bases at V and 7 bases at J; junction bases unmatched: 15. The V gene's germline CDR1 is MNHEY and CDR2 SVGAGI. CDR3 length: 16 amino acids.

The sample in question was PBMCs, obtained before or after stereotactic body radiation therapy (not recorded which). The chain employs TRBV6-5 and TRBJ2-5, with TRBD2 matching 7 bases. The receptor was isolated from a donor of 50 years or more with non-small cell lung cancer. In DNA, the CDR3 is TGTGCCAGCAGTTCCCGGACTAGAGGGAGGGAAGGGACCCAGTACTTC. Translating gives CASSSRTRGREGTQYF.